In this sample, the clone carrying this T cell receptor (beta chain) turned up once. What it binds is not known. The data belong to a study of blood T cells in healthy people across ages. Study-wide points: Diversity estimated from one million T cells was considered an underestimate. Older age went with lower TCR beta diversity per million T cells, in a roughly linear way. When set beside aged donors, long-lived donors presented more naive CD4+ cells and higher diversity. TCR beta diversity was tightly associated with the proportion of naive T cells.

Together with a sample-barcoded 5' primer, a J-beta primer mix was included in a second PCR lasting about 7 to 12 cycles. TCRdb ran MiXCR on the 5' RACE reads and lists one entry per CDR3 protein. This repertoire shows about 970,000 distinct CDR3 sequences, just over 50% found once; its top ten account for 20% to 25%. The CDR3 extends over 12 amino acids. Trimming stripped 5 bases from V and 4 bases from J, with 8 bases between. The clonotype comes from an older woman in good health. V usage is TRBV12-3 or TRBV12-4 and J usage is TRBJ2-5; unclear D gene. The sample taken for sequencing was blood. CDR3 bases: TGTGCCAGCAGTATCCTACCAGAGACCCAGTACTTC. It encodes CASSILPETQYF.